What follows is one T cell receptor beta chain and its context. The antigen is unknown. This record comes from a study of beta chain features in type 1 diabetes. Study-wide findings and caveats: Within each of all four CD4+ subsets, Type 1 diabetes patients had TCRB CDR3s that were moderately but significantly shorter. The VDJ junctions of type 1 diabetes patients carried fewer insertions and more deletions.

Trimming stripped 5 bases from V and 2 bases from J, with 12 bases between. The CDR3 totals 14 residues. CDR1 and CDR2 (germline): SQVTM, ANQGSEA. cDNA synthesis used the whole RNA isolate, giving expressed TCRB sequences. Profiled with immunoSEQ multiplex PCR; TCRdb holds only in-frame clones, not every one. Among hundreds of thousands of clones listed, under 70% were seen once. The sample was naive CD4+ T cells from blood. V is TRBV29-1 and J is TRBJ2-2, with D maybe TRBD2 (6 bases). The receptor was isolated from a man aged 30 to 39 in good health. The CDR3 is CSVRGSTNTGELFF. CDR3 nucleotide sequence: TGCAGCGTTCGGGGGTCAACAAACACCGGGGAGCTGTTTTTT.